The 30 T cell receptor beta chains in this list originate from one sample, sequenced in a study of shared clonotypes between healthy human individuals. TCRdb keeps only in-frame clones here, not all; method: immunoSEQ multiplex PCR. The data contain roughly 530,000 clones, about 96% of them seen just once; the ten biggest clones take up 0.06%. Source material: naive CD4+ T cells sorted from blood. Described subset: CD45RA+ positively selected. These receptors were collected from a woman in her 30s in good health.

This clone was observed once. The V gene is TRBV28, the J gene TRBJ2-3; D not certain. This CDR3 is built from 15 residues. Germline CDR1 is MDHEN and CDR2 is SYDVKM. Trimming removed 6 bases at V and 6 bases at J, with 19 bases between. CDR3: CASSLGGRLVDTQYF. In DNA, the CDR3 is TGTGCCAGCAGCCTGGGTGGAAGGTTAGTCGATACGCAGTATTTT.

This chain connects TRBV5-1 to TRBJ2-2; a weak D match, TRBD2 (7 bases). This CDR3 contains 16 residues. CDR1 is SGHRS and CDR2 is YFSETQ in the germline V gene. The V end was cut by 5 bases, the J end by 4 bases, with 18 bases between. CDR3 protein: CASSRTGGTGTGELFF. CDR3 nucleotide sequence: TGCGCCAGCAGTCGGACGGGGGGCACGGGCACCGGGGAGCTGTTTTTT. The whole variable domain, filled in from reference TRBV5-1 and TRBJ2-2, reads KAGVTQTPRYLIKTRGQQVTLSCSPISGHRSVSWYQQTPGQGLQFLFEYFSETQRNKGNFPGRFSGRQFSNSRSEMNVSTLELGDSALYLCASSRTGGTGTGELFFGEGSRLTVL.

The chain combines TRBV6-1 with TRBJ2-5, with 8 bases that match TRBD1. V was clipped by 3 bases and J by 5 bases; unmatched bases: 5. In germline, CDR1 is MNHNS, CDR2 SASEGT. The CDR3 is made up of 14 amino acids. CDR3 DNA sequence: TGTGCCAGCAGTGACAGGGGGCCGGGGGAGACCCAGTACTTC. Residues: CASSDRGPGETQYF.

CDR3 DNA: TGTGCCAGCAGCCAACCAGTCAGAGGGAGCTCCTACGAGCAGTACTTC. Its translation is CASSQPVRGSSYEQYF. The V and J genes are TRBV4-2 and TRBJ2-5; perhaps TRBD2 as D (5 bases). The DNA matches TRBJ2-7 better at its end, which makes the J call doubtful. The CDR3 consists of 16 residues. Germline V gene lookup returns CDR1 LGHNA and CDR2 YNFKEQ.

The rearrangement joins TRBV5-1 to TRBJ2-7, with 12 positions matching TRBD2. Germline V gives CDR1 SGHRS, CDR2 YFSETQ. This CDR3 has 14 amino acids. J was trimmed by 4 bases and V by 5 bases; bases with no gene match: 4. The CDR3 bases are TGCGCCAGCAGGTTGACTAGCGGGAGTTACGAGCAGTACTTC. This encodes CASRLTSGSYEQYF.

The chain couples TRBV9 to TRBJ2-7, with D possibly matching TRBD1 (5 bases). The germline V gene has CDR1 SGDLS and CDR2 YYNGEE. V was cut by 0 bases and J by 6 bases, with 19 bases left in between. The CDR3 extends over 16 amino acids. The CDR3 region has the DNA TGTGCCAGCAGCGTAGAGCAGGGCCTGGGCGTACTCGAGCAGTACTTC. Its protein product is CASSVEQGLGVLEQYF. The full variable domain, rest sourced from reference TRBV9 and TRBJ2-7, is DSGVTQTPKHLITATGQRVTLRCSPRSGDLSVYWYQQSLDQGLQFLIQYYNGEERAKGNILERFSAQQFPDLHSELNLSSLELGDSALYFCASSVEQGLGVLEQYFGPGTRLTVT.

V usage is TRBV6-5 and J usage is TRBJ2-5; 12 nucleotides align to TRBD2. The J call may be in error: the DNA end matches TRBJ2-7 better. This CDR3 is 14 amino acids long. In germline, CDR1 is MNHEY, CDR2 SVGAGI. The CDR3 sequence: CASRGLAGSDEQYF. CDR3 sequence (DNA): TGTGCCAGCAGAGGACTAGCGGGAAGCGACGAGCAGTACTTC.

The V gene is TRBV27, the J gene TRBJ2-5; TRBD2 matches 8 bases. V lost 2 bases and J lost 4; bases outside the gene matches: 9. The germline gives CDR1 MNHEY, CDR2 SMNVEV (reference sequence). CDR3 size: 16 residues. CDR3 residues: CASSLRRKAGAETQYF. The CDR3 bases are TGTGCCAGCAGTTTAAGACGGAAAGCGGGAGCAGAGACCCAGTACTTC.

J is TRBJ2-1 and V is TRBV28, with 8 bases fitting TRBD1. Looked up from germline, CDR1 is MDHEN and CDR2 is SYDVKM. V lost 4 bases, J lost 9 bases, and 11 bases stayed unmatched. The CDR3 runs 15 residues. CDR3 sequence reads: CASSSPGQARVEQFF. The CDR3 DNA follows: TGTGCCAGCAGTTCACCGGGACAGGCTAGGGTTGAGCAGTTCTTC.

The V gene is TRBV7-6, the J gene TRBJ2-1; D is ambiguous. CDR3 size: 13 residues. Per germline, CDR1 SGHVS and CDR2 FNYEAQ. V lost 1 base, J lost 5 bases, and 6 bases lay in between. The CDR3 DNA is TGTGCCAGCAGCTTAGACGGAAACAATGAGCAGTTCTTC. The encoded protein is CASSLDGNNEQFF.

The chain uses TRBV9 and TRBJ1-6, with D hard to call. The CDR3 runs 14 residues. Germline CDR1 is SGDLS and CDR2 is YYNGEE. Deletions cut 1 base from V and 6 bases from J, with 8 bases between. Here the CDR3 reads CASSVRVTNSPLHF. The CDR3 DNA reads TGTGCCAGCAGCGTACGGGTTACTAATTCACCCCTCCACTTT.

The chain links TRBV6-1 to TRBJ2-2; tentatively, D is TRBD2 (6 bases). Germline V CDR1 and CDR2: MNHNS, SASEGT. The V end was cut by 5 bases, the J end by 2 bases, with 9 bases between. The CDR3 runs 14 residues. Written as DNA, the CDR3 is TGTGCCAGCAGTTATAGCGGAAACACCGGGGAGCTGTTTTTT. Its protein is CASSYSGNTGELFF.

The chain carries TRBV19 and TRBJ2-1, with D tentatively TRBD1 (6 bases). With 6 bases removed from V and 0 bases from J, the gap between germline ends came to 9 bases. The CDR3 loop spans 14 amino acids. Germline-derived CDR1 and CDR2 are LNHDA and SQIVND (reference sequence). The chain's CDR3 is CASSDRSSYNEQFF. Written as DNA, the CDR3 is TGTGCCAGTAGCGACAGGAGCTCCTACAATGAGCAGTTCTTC.

The rearrangement uses TRBV11-2 and TRBJ2-3; 8 bases align to TRBD2. The V segment lost 5 bases and the J segment 0 bases; nucleotides outside the gene matches: 16. CDR1 and CDR2 (germline): SGHAT, FQNNGV. This CDR3 is built from 19 residues. The CDR3, as DNA: TGTGCCAGCAGCACCCGACTAGCGCTAATGGTGGCTAGCACAGATACGCAGTATTTT. Its protein product is CASSTRLALMVASTDTQYF.

This clone was seen a single time. The V gene is TRBV27, the J gene TRBJ2-5; 7 positions match TRBD2. V lost 6 bases, J lost 11 bases, and 18 bases stayed unmatched. Germline V gene data show CDR1 as MNHEY and CDR2 as SMNVEV (reference sequence). The CDR3 extends over 15 amino acids. CDR3 DNA: TGTGCCAGCAGGGGGGGAGGCGGGAGCGTCCGGGAGCAGTACTTC. This codes for CASRGGGGSVREQYF.

The chain employs TRBV6-1 and TRBJ2-5; the D is unclear. The V end lost 4 bases, the J end lost 2 bases, and 5 bases lay between the germline ends. The germline V gene encodes CDR1 MNHNS and CDR2 SASEGT. This CDR3 comprises 12 residues. CDR3 loop: CASSVRQETQYF. CDR3 coding DNA: TGTGCCAGCAGTGTCCGTCAAGAGACCCAGTACTTC.

The V call is TRBV11-2, the J call TRBJ1-4; D is ambiguous. Per the germline V gene, CDR1 is SGHAT and CDR2 is FQNNGV. Trimming cost V 4 bases and J 8 bases, with 17 bases left between them. The CDR3 is 15 amino acids. Written as DNA, the CDR3 is TGTGCCAGCAGCTCCAGAGGGAGTGCGGACGAAAAACTGTTTTTT. Protein: CASSSRGSADEKLFF. The complete variable domain, with remaining parts taken from reference TRBV11-2 and TRBJ1-4, reads EAGVAQSPRYKIIEKRQSVAFWCNPISGHATLYWYQQILGQGPKLLIQFQNNGVVDDSQLPKDRFSAERLKGVDSTLKIQPAKLEDSAVYLCASSSRGSADEKLFFGSGTQLSVL.

The chain carries TRBV10-3 and TRBJ2-6, with D possibly being TRBD1 or TRBD2 (6 bases each). V lost 6 bases and J 0 bases, leaving 15 bases between the germline ends. This CDR3 is 17 amino acids long. Germline lookup yields CDR1 ENHRY and CDR2 SYGVKD. The CDR3 sequence: CAISGPGAYSGANVLTF. CDR3 coding DNA: TGTGCCATCAGCGGTCCGGGGGCCTACTCTGGGGCCAACGTCCTGACTTTC.

The chain joins TRBV10-2 to TRBJ2-7, with 9 positions matching TRBD2. The junction had 18 bases not matched to a gene; V was cut back by 9 bases and J by 3 bases. The CDR3 extends over 17 amino acids. Germline CDR1 and CDR2: WSHSY and SAAADI. CDR3 loop: CAREKTSGAQRLYEQYF. In DNA, the CDR3 is TGCGCCAGAGAGAAGACTAGCGGCGCCCAGAGGCTCTACGAGCAGTACTTC.

The rearrangement joins TRBV11-2 to TRBJ2-6, with 11 nucleotides matching TRBD2. J lost 3 bases, V lost 6 bases, and 7 bases had no gene match. The CDR3 is made up of 17 amino acids. Germline V gene data show CDR1 as SGHAT and CDR2 as FQNNGV. CDR3 sequence reads: CASSFTSGSGGANVLTF. In nucleotides, the CDR3 is TGTGCCAGCAGTTTCACTAGCGGGAGTGGTGGGGCCAACGTCCTGACTTTC.

The chain has TRBV28 and TRBJ2-5; TRBD2 matches 9 bases. With the DNA end fitting TRBJ2-7 better, the J assignment may be wrong. Per germline, CDR1 MDHEN and CDR2 SYDVKM. The CDR3 has 14 amino acids. The CDR3 sequence is CASTPTSGIYEQYF. DNA of the CDR3: TGTGCCAGCACCCCGACTAGCGGAATCTACGAGCAGTACTTC.

The V and J genes are TRBV5-6 and TRBJ2-7; D unclear. Germline V CDR1 and CDR2: SGHDT, YYEEEE. Trimming cost V 0 bases and J 2 bases, with 6 bases left between them. The CDR3 sequence is 13 residues long. The CDR3 is CASSLVLAYEQYF. As DNA, the CDR3 is TGTGCCAGCAGCTTGGTATTAGCCTACGAGCAGTACTTC. Together with reference TRBV5-6 and TRBJ2-7, the CDR3 gives the full variable domain: DAGVTQSPTHLIKTRGQQVTLRCSPKSGHDTVSWYQQALGQGPQFIFQYYEEEERQRGNFPDRFSGHQFPNYSSELNVNALLLGDSALYLCASSLVLAYEQYFGPGTRLTVT.

The rearrangement links TRBV27 to TRBJ1-2; D perhaps matches TRBD1 (5 bases). Trimming cost V 4 bases and J 7 bases, with 16 bases left between them. Germline loops: CDR1 MNHEY, CDR2 SMNVEV (reference sequence). The CDR3 covers 14 residues. The CDR3 loop is CASSSPPGGAGYTF. As DNA, the CDR3 is TGTGCCAGCAGTTCACCTCCGGGAGGGGCTGGCTACACCTTC.

The rearrangement uses TRBV5-5 and TRBJ1-1, with a tentative D call TRBD1 (5 bases). Trimming took off 4 bases at V and 3 bases at J, with 10 bases between the two ends. The V gene's germline CDR1 is SGHKS and CDR2 YYEKEE (reference sequence). The CDR3 totals 13 residues. The CDR3 DNA reads TGTGCCAGCAGCGGTCAGGGTGACACTGAAGCTTTCTTT. The encoded protein is CASSGQGDTEAFF.

The V and J genes are TRBV19 and TRBJ2-7, with TRBD1 matching 7 bases. This CDR3 region has 13 residues. Germline V gives CDR1 LNHDA, CDR2 SQIVND (reference sequence). The V and J ends lost 5 bases and 3 bases, in that order; junction bases with no gene match: 4. The CDR3 is CASSPGQDYEQYF. The DNA of the CDR3 is TGTGCCAGTAGTCCCGGACAGGACTACGAGCAGTACTTC.

V and J are TRBV19 and TRBJ2-7; D gene ambiguous. The CDR3 loop spans 14 amino acids. Germline CDR1 is LNHDA and CDR2 is SQIVND (reference sequence). Between the trimmed V and J ends, which lost 3 bases and 2 bases, there was a span of 11 bases. The CDR3 bases are TGTGCCAGTAGTATCCAGCAGAACCCCTACGAGCAGTACTTC. This sequence encodes CASSIQQNPYEQYF.

Concerning this clone: Other DNA sequences in this specimen translate into the identical CDR3. The chain carries TRBV19 and TRBJ1-4; D uncertain. The V and J ends lost 2 bases and 8 bases respectively, with 6 bases between them. CDR1 and CDR2 (germline): LNHDA, SQIVND (reference sequence). The CDR3 has 12 amino acids. The CDR3 DNA sequence: TGTGCCAGTAGTATACTGGGGGAAAAACTGTTTTTT. It codes for CASSILGEKLFF.

J is TRBJ2-3 and V is TRBV30, with a tentative D call TRBD2 (6 bases). This CDR3 spans 16 amino acids. The V end was cut by 5 bases, the J end by 4 bases, with 22 bases between. Germline V gives CDR1 GTSNPN, CDR2 SVGIG (reference sequence). CDR3 sequence (DNA): TGTGCCTGGTCCGGTGGTGGAGGGAAGGGTTCAGATACGCAGTATTTT. It translates to CAWSGGGGKGSDTQYF.

This clone was detected once. This chain links TRBV19 with TRBJ2-7; D tentatively fits TRBD1 or TRBD2 (5 bases each). The CDR3 totals 13 residues. Germline-derived CDR1 and CDR2 are LNHDA and SQIVND (reference sequence). V was clipped by 7 bases and J by 2 bases, with 12 bases between them. CDR3 residues: CASKGTEPYEQYF. The CDR3 DNA reads as TGTGCCAGTAAGGGGACGGAACCCTACGAGCAGTACTTC.

The CDR3 loop is CASSKQGYGYTF. The CDR3 coding sequence is TGTGCCAGTAGTAAGCAGGGATATGGCTACACCTTC. V is TRBV19 and J is TRBJ1-2, with D perhaps matching TRBD1 (5 bases). V lost 4 bases and J lost 5, with 8 bases in between. CDR1 is LNHDA, CDR2 SQIVND, per germline (reference sequence). The CDR3 is 12 residues long.